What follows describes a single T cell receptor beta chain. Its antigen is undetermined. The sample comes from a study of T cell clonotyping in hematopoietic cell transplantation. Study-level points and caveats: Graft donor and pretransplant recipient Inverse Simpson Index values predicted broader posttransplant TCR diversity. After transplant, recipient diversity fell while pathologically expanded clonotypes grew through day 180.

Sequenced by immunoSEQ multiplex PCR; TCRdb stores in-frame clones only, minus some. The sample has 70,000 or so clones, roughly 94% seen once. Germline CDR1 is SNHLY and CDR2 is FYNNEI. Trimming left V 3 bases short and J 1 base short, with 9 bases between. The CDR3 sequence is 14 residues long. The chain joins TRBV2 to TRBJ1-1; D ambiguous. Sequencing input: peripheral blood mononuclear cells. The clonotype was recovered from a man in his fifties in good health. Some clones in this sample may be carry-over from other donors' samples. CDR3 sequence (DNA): TGTGCCAGCAGTGAGTATGAGCAGAACACTGAAGCTTTCTTT. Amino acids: CASSEYEQNTEAFF.